Below are 19 T cell receptor beta chains sequenced from a single sample in a study of OX40 agonist ivuxolimab in advanced cancers. Clones were read by immunoSEQ multiplex PCR, and TCRdb kept only the in-frame ones, dropping some. The sample records 90,000 to 100,000 clones, less than 90% being singletons. Sequenced material: CD4+ or CD8+ T cells sorted from blood, taken in a trial of the OX40 agonist ivuxolimab. These receptors all come from an adult with an advanced solid tumor such as melanoma, head and neck, liver or kidney cancer.

The rearrangement joins TRBV11-2 to TRBJ1-3; the D is unclear. Trimming pared 0 bases from V and 5 bases from J, leaving 5 bases between. The CDR3 has 13 amino acids. Per the germline V gene, CDR1 is SGHAT and CDR2 is FQNNGV. DNA of the CDR3: TGTGCCAGCAGCTTAGATACGAGAAACACCATATATTTT. It encodes CASSLDTRNTIYF.

This clone appeared once. The J gene is TRBJ2-1, the V gene TRBV7-9; unclear D gene. V was shortened by 5 bases and J by 6 bases, with 17 bases between the two germline ends. CDR3 length: 15 amino acids. Germline values: CDR1 SEHNR, CDR2 FQNEAQ (reference sequence). The CDR3 DNA reads as TGTGCCAGCAGCCCCCTGGGCTTGTTATTCAATGAGCAGTTCTTC. This codes for CASSPLGLLFNEQFF.

CDR3 sequence reads: CASSFGTANNYGYTF. For the CDR3, the DNA is TGCGCCAGCAGCTTCGGGACAGCAAATAACTATGGCTACACCTTC. The chain carries TRBV5-1 and TRBJ1-2; 7 bases are shared with TRBD1. Looked up from germline, CDR1 is SGHRS and CDR2 is YFSETQ. After removal of 2 bases from V and 1 base from J, the junction contained 5 bases not matched to a gene. The CDR3 consists of 15 residues.

The chain combines TRBV6-6 with TRBJ2-5; no firm D call. Between the trimmed V and J ends, which lost 6 bases and 5 bases, there was a span of 4 bases. Germline CDR1 is MNHNY and CDR2 is SVGAGI (reference sequence). The CDR3 consists of 10 residues. CDR3 in amino acids: CASSDETQYF. CDR3 nucleotide sequence: TGTGCCAGCAGCGATGAGACCCAGTACTTC.

The chain carries TRBV2 and TRBJ2-1, with TRBD2 matching over 10 bases. V trimming: 6 bases; J trimming: 12 bases; junction bases outside the gene matches: 14. The CDR3 spans 15 residues. CDR1 is SNHLY and CDR2 is FYNNEI in the germline V gene. Here the CDR3 DNA reads TGTGCCAGCAGGAGGGGGGGACTAGCGAGCCTACGGCAGTTCTTC. This sequence encodes CASRRGGLASLRQFF.

J is TRBJ1-2 and V is TRBV5-1, with D perhaps matching TRBD1 (5 bases). CDR3 size: 14 residues. Trimming cost V 4 bases and J 5 bases, with 15 bases left between them. Germline CDR1 is SGHRS and CDR2 is YFSETQ. The CDR3 loop reads CASSPAGTVYGYTF. The CDR3 DNA reads TGCGCCAGCAGCCCCGCCGGGACGGTATATGGCTACACCTTC.

This clone has just one count. The rearrangement uses TRBV4-3 and TRBJ2-5; TRBD2 agrees at 8 bases. The V and J ends lost 1 base and 5 bases, in that order; junction bases with no gene match: 12. The CDR3 spans 17 residues. Germline V gene lookup returns CDR1 LGHNA and CDR2 YSLEER. The CDR3 DNA follows: TGCGCCAGCAGCCAAGGATCGACGGGAGGGTACGGGGAGACCCAGTACTTC. It yields the protein CASSQGSTGGYGETQYF.

The table lists this clone with a count of one. The V gene is TRBV18, the J gene TRBJ2-5; D might be TRBD2 (5 bases). The CDR3 totals 14 residues. V lost 3 bases and J lost 3, with 11 bases in between. CDR1 is KGHSH and CDR2 is LQKENI in the germline V gene. The CDR3 coding sequence is TGTGCCAGCTCACCTTGGACCGGGGAAGAGACCCAGTACTTC. As protein: CASSPWTGEETQYF.

This chain links TRBV28 with TRBJ1-2, with 7 nucleotides matching TRBD1. The ends lost 8 bases at V and 2 bases at J; junction bases unmatched: 5. Germline V gives CDR1 MDHEN, CDR2 SYDVKM. This CDR3 is built from 13 residues. The CDR3 region is CASERGGNYGYTF. In nucleotides, the CDR3 is TGTGCCAGCGAAAGAGGGGGCAACTATGGCTACACCTTC.

The count of this clone is one. This chain uses TRBV5-6 with TRBJ1-2, with TRBD1 identical over 9 bases. Trimming cost V 4 bases and J 8 bases; bases outside gene matches: 6. Looked up from germline, CDR1 is SGHDT and CDR2 is YYEEEE. This CDR3 is 13 amino acids long. CDR3 nucleotides: TGTGCCAGCAGCCCCCGGGACAGGGCGGGCTACACCTTC. It yields the protein CASSPRDRAGYTF.

This clone turned up a few times. The V and J genes are TRBV27 and TRBJ1-5; 8 bases agree with TRBD1. CDR1 is MNHEY, CDR2 SMNVEV, per germline (reference sequence). Losses at the gene ends were 9 bases for V and 9 bases for J; bases not matched to a gene: 16. The CDR3 sequence is 15 residues long. The CDR3 loop reads CASGPGGQGVRPQHF. As DNA, the CDR3 is TGTGCCAGTGGGCCAGGGGGCCAAGGAGTTCGGCCCCAGCATTTT.

V and J are TRBV11-2 and TRBJ2-3; perhaps TRBD2 as D (6 bases). The CDR3 runs 16 residues. Trimming left V 4 bases short and J 6 bases short, with 20 bases between. CDR1 is SGHAT, CDR2 FQNNGV, per germline. CDR3 loop: CASSSSLASVSDTQYF. As DNA, the CDR3 is TGTGCCAGCAGCTCCTCCCTAGCGTCAGTATCCGATACGCAGTATTTT.

The chain links TRBV27 to TRBJ1-6, with a weak D call TRBD1 (5 bases). The length of the CDR3 is 15 residues. Trimming cost V 3 bases and J 6 bases, with 12 bases left between them. Germline V lookup: CDR1 MNHEY, CDR2 SMNVEV (reference sequence). The CDR3 coding sequence is TGTGCCAGCAGTTTTGCGGAGGGGATTAATTCACCCCTCCACTTT. Translated, it gives CASSFAEGINSPLHF.

This clone was counted between two and nine times. The genes are TRBV5-4 and TRBJ1-2, with D unclear. CDR1 SGHNT and CDR2 YYREEE come from the germline V gene (reference sequence). The CDR3 covers 13 residues. V was trimmed by 5 bases and J by 4 bases, leaving 12 bases between them. CDR3 sequence reads: CASSYPQLYGYTF. DNA of the CDR3: TGTGCCAGCAGTTATCCACAGCTCTATGGCTACACCTTC.

V is TRBV5-1 and J is TRBJ1-1; 7 nucleotides match TRBD1. Trimming cost V 3 bases and J 3 bases; bases outside gene matches: 2. CDR3 size: 13 residues. The germline V gene has CDR1 SGHRS and CDR2 YFSETQ. The CDR3 region has the DNA TGCGCCAGCAGCTCCGGACAGGACACTGAAGCTTTCTTT. Protein sequence: CASSSGQDTEAFF.

This clone was detected ten times or more. The chain recombines TRBV6-5 with TRBJ1-3; D call uncertain. CDR1 and CDR2 (germline): MNHEY, SVGAGI. The CDR3 spans 15 residues. V was trimmed by 0 bases and J by 1 base, leaving 7 bases between them. The CDR3 DNA follows: TGTGCCAGCAGTTACTCAATTTCGTCTGGAAACACCATATATTTT. Protein product: CASSYSISSGNTIYF.

The V gene is TRBV6-6, the J gene TRBJ2-5, with D hard to call. CDR1 is MNHNY and CDR2 is SVGAGI in the germline V gene (reference sequence). The germline V and J ends were trimmed by 2 bases and 5 bases, with 9 bases remaining between them. This CDR3 comprises 13 residues. The CDR3 sequence is CASSYRRVETQYF. DNA for the CDR3: TGTGCCAGCAGTTACCGAAGAGTGGAGACCCAGTACTTC.

This chain links TRBV5-6 with TRBJ2-1; D call uncertain. The V gene's germline CDR1 is SGHDT and CDR2 YYEEEE. This CDR3 spans 14 amino acids. V was shortened by 6 bases and J by 0 bases, with 10 bases between the two germline ends. CDR3 nucleotides: TGTGCCAGCAAGTTATTCAGCTCCTACAATGAGCAGTTCTTC. Its translation: CASKLFSSYNEQFF.

CDR3 in DNA: TGTGCCAGCAGTTCACAGGGGTATGGCTACACCTTC. Amino acids: CASSSQGYGYTF. This rearrangement joins TRBV28 to TRBJ1-2, with 7 positions matching TRBD1. The ends lost 4 bases at V and 5 bases at J; junction bases unmatched: 1. The CDR3 runs 12 residues. Per germline, CDR1 MDHEN and CDR2 SYDVKM.